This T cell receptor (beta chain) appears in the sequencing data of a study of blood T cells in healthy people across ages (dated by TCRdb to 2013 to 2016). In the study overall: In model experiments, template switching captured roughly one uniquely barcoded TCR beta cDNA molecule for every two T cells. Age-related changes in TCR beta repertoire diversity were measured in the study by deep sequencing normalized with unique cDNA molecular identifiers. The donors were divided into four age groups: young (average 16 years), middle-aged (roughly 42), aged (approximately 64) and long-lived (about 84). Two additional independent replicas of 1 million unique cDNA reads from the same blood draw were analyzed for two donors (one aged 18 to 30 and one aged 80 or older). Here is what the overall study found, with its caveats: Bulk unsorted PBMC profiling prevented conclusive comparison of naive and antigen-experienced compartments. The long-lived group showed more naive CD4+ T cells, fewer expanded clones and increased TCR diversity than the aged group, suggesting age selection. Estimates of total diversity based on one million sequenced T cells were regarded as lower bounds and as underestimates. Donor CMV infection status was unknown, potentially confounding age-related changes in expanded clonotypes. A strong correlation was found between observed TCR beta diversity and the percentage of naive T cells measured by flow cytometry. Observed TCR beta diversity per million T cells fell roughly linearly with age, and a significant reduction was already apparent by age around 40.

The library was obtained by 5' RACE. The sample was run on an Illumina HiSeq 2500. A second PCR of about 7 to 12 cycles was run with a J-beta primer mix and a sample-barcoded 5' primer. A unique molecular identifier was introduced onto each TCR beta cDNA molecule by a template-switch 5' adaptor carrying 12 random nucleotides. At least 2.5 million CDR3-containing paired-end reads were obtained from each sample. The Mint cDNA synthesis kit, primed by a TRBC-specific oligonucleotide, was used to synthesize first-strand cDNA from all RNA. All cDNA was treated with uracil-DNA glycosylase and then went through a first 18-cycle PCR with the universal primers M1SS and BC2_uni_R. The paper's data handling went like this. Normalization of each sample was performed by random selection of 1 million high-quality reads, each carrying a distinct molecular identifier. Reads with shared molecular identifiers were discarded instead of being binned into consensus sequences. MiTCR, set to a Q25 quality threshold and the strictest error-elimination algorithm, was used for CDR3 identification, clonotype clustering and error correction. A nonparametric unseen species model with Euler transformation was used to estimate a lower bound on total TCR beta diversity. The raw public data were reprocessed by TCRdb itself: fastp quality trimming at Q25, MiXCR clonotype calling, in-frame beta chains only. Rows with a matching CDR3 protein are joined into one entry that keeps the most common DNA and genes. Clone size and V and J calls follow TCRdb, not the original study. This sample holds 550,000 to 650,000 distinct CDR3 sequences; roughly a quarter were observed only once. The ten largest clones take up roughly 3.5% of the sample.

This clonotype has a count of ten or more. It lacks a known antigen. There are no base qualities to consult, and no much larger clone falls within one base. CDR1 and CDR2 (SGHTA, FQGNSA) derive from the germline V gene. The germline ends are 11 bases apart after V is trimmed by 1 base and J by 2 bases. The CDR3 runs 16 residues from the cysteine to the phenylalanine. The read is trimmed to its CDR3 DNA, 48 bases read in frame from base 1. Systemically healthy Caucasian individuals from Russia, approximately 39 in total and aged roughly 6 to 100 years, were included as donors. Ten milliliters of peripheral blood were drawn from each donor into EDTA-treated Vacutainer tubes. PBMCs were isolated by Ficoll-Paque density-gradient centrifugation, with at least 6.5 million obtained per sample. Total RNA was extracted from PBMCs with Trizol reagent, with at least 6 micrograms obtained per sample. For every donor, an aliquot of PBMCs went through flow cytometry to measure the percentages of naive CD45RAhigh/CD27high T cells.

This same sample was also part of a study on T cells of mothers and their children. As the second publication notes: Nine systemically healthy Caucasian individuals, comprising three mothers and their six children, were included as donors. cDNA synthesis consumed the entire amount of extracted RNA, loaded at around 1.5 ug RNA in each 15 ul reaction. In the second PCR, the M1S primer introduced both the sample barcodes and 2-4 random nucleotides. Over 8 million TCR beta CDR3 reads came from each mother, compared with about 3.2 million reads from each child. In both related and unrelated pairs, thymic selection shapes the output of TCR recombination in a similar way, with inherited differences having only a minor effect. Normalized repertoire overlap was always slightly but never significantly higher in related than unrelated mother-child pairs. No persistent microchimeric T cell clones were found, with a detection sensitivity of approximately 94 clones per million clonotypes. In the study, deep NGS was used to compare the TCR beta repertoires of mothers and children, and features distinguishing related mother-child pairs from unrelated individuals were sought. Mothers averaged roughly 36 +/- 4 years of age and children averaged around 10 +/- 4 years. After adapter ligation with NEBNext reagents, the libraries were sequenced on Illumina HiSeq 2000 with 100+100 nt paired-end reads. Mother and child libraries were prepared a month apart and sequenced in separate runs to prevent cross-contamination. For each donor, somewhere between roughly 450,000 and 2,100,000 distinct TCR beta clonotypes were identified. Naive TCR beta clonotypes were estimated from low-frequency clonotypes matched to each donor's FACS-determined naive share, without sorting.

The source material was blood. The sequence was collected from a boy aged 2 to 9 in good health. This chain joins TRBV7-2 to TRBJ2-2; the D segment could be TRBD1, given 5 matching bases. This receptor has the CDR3 CASSLGWTSNTGELFF. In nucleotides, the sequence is TGTGCCAGCAGCTTAGGCTGGACATCAAACACCGGGGAGCTGTTTTTT.